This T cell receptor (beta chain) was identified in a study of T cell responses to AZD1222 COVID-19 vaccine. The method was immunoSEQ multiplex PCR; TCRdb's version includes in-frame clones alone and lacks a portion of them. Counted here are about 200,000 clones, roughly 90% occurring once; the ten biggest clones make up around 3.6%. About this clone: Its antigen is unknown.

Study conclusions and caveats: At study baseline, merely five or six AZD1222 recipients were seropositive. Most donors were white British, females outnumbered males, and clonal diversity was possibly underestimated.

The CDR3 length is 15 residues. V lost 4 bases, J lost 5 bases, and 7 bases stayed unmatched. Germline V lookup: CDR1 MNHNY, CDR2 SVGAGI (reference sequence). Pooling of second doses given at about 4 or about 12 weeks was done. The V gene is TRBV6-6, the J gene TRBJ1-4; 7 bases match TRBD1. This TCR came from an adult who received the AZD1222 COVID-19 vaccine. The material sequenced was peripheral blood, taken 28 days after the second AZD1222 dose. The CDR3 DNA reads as TGTGCCAGCAGTTCGGGGACAGACAAGAATGAAAAACTGTTTTTT. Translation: CASSSGTDKNEKLFF.